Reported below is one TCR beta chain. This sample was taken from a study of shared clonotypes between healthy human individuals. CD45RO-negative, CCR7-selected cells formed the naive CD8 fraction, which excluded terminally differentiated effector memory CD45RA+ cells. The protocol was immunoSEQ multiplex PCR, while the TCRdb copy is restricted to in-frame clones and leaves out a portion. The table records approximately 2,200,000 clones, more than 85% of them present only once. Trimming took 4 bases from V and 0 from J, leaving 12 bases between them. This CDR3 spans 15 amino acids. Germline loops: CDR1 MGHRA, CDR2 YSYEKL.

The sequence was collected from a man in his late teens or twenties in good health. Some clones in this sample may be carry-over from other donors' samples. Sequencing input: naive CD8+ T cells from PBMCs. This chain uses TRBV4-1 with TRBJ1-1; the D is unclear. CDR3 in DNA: TGCGCCAGCAGCCCGCGGGAGTTTCTGAACACTGAAGCTTTCTTT. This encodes CASSPREFLNTEAFF.